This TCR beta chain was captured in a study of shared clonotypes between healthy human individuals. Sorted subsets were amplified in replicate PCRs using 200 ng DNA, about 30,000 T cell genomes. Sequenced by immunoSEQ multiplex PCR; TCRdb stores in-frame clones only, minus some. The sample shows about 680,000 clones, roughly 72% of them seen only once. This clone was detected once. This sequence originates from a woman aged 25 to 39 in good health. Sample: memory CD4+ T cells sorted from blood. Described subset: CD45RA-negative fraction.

DNA of the CDR3: TGTGCCAGCAGCCCAACCTACATGCCGGGACAGGGTAACACCGGGGAGCTGTTTTTT. This gives the protein CASSPTYMPGQGNTGELFF. V is TRBV13 and J is TRBJ2-2; 9 nucleotides line up with TRBD1. Germline V lookup: CDR1 PRHDT, CDR2 FYEKMQ (reference sequence). After removal of 5 bases from V and 2 bases from J, the junction contained 15 bases not matched to a gene. The CDR3 extends over 19 amino acids.